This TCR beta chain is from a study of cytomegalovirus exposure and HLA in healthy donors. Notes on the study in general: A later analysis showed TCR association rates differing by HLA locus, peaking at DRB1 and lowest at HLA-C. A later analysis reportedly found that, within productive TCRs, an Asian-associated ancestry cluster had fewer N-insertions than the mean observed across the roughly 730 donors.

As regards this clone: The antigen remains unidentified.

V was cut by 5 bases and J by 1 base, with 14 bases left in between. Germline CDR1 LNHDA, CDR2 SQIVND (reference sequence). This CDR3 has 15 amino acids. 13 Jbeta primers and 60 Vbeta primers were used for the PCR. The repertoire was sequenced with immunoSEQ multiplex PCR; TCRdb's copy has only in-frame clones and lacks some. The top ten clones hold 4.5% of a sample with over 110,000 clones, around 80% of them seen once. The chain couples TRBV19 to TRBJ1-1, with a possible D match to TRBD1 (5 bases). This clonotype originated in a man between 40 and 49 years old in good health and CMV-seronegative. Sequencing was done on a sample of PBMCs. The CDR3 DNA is TGTGCCAGTAGTCACAGGCCACATTCGAACACTGAAGCTTTCTTT. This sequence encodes CASSHRPHSNTEAFF.